This T cell receptor (beta chain) was identified during a study of cytomegalovirus exposure and HLA in healthy donors (dated by TCRdb to about 2017). Turning to the overall study: In an earlier analysis of 587 of the donors, 250 to 350 Gb of sequence data and roughly 100 million unique TCR beta sequences from 150 million to 200 million T cells were reported. An early release that covered approximately 600 HLA-typed donors contained 300 to 350 gigabases of sequencing data and around 80 million unique TCR sequences. Of the 300 to 500 genotyped donors, roughly 76% were placed in the genetic ancestry cluster associated with self-reported Caucasian donors. The aim of the study was to test whether cataloging public T cell receptors could identify signatures of past pathogen exposure. The study profiled the T cell repertoires of some 610 subjects by immunosequencing and related them to cytomegalovirus serostatus. Besides the first cohort of some 670 subjects, a separate validation cohort made up of 120 different subjects was used. To predict cytomegalovirus infection status, the study brought together high-throughput TCR immunosequencing, statistical association of individual TCRs with disease status, and machine learning. To study patterns of TCR occurrence, a later analysis re-analyzed previously published TCR beta repertoires from 666 donors and added high-resolution HLA genotyping. In the later analysis, no new phenotypic data were used to find candidate immune exposures; instead, reliance was placed on TCR beta sequences and their occurrence across donors. An earlier analysis of several hundred of the donors used high-throughput TCR beta sequencing to judge whether each TCR beta V gene segment behaved as functional or pseudogenic. Donor age, sex, ethnicity and CMV serostatus were compiled together with the repertoire data. In a later genetic analysis, genome-wide SNP genotypes for about 55% of the 666 donors were used, and that subset was treated as a discovery cohort. All discovery cohort repertoires had been generated on a single sequencing platform. HLA typing covered class I and class II loci at four-digit resolution. Typing coverage differed by locus: A, B, C, DRB1 and DQB1 were typed in about 620-640 donors, DQA1 in about 500, DPA1 in around 610, and DPB1 in around 440. About five DR-DQ haplotypes were treated as single units for association and clustering because of strong linkage in the cohort. Among around 400 genotyped donors of the cohort, an average of approximately 240,000 unique TCR beta nucleotide sequences was sequenced per donor, of which roughly 17% were non-productive. The paper's findings and limits, for the study overall: A further reported finding was that TCR beta sequences accurately predicted the HLA-A and HLA-B alleles for most subjects in the first cohort. An earlier analysis of 450 to 750 of the donors showed that most TCR beta V segments appeared in productive rearrangements either about 87% or about 30% of the time, which broadly matched IMGT annotations. The classifier was reported to diagnose cytomegalovirus status with high specificity and sensitivity in both the original and validation cohorts. Linkage disequilibrium might explain the correlated functional status among segregating V segments, but an unknown experimental factor could not be excluded. Assigning TCR associations to individual alleles was difficult when HLA alleles, especially DR and DQ, strongly co-occurred. In a later analysis, HLA-associated TCR beta chains were found to be more clonally expanded and to have lower generation probabilities than equally common non-associated chains. A total of 150 or so TCR beta chains were listed by the study as associated with cytomegalovirus. Several of the top co-occurrence clusters appeared to be linked to parvovirus B19, influenza, CMV and Epstein-Barr virus, according to a later analysis. In this cohort, only TCR beta chains were sequenced, and detectable features were limited by the absence of alpha or paired-chain data. Because counts were too low, 15 or so rarely observed V segments, including chromosome 9 orphons, were excluded from the earlier analysis of a few hundred of the donors. A few of the identified cytomegalovirus-associated TCR beta chains were confirmed in vitro to be specific for cytomegalovirus antigens. CMV serostatus was the only immune exposure information available for the cohort. Some IMGT-functional V segments, including TRBV6-2 and TRBV6-3, could not be distinguished by the 87-base-pair reads and were therefore excluded. The presence/absence analyses assumed that sequencing depth was roughly uniform across donors, and that assumption may not be true. A later analysis found that TCR association rates varied across HLA loci, with DRB1 alleles showing the most associated TCRs and HLA-C alleles the fewest. Because HLA typing was missing for some donors at each locus, association tests included only the typed subset. The authors suggested that the approach could potentially be extended to other disease states and immunological phenotypes. A later genetic analysis associated a missense DCLRE1C variant with V-gene and J-gene trimming of TCR beta chains, and an independent cohort replicated the association. In a later analysis, most CMV-associated TCR beta chains were found to appear HLA-restricted, with HLA associations seemingly driven largely by CMV exposure. Specific HLA alleles were associated with roughly 17,000 TCR beta sequences at a false discovery rate of 0.05 in a later analysis. According to a later genetic analysis, donors in an Asian-associated ancestry cluster had fewer N-insertions in productive TCRs than the approximately 690-donor mean. Most TCR sequences were observed very rarely across donors, whereas some public TCRs were present in many individuals. A cluster of highly shared sequence variants was judged likely to represent a technical artifact of the sequencing pipeline.

A note on this clone: The target of this receptor is not known. No qualities accompany the bases; no much larger clone lies one base away.

Reading the germline V gene gives CDR1 LGHNA and CDR2 YNFKEQ. V is shortened by 5 bases, J by 4 bases, and the region joining them spans 20 bases. The CDR3 has 16 amino acids, counting the end cysteine and phenylalanine. The DNA shown is the 48-base CDR3, in frame from base 1. The library was built by means of the immunoSEQ multiplex PCR assay. The multiplex PCR relied on a mix of 60 forward primers for TCR Vbeta segments and 13 reverse primers for TCR Jbeta segments. The CDR3 region of rearranged TCR beta genes was amplified from genomic DNA with a multiplex PCR assay. The amplified TCR beta libraries were sequenced on the Illumina HiSeq System as 87-base-pair reads. The paper's processing steps were these. Across the roughly 700 repertoires, a later analysis counted tens of millions of unique TCR beta chains, around 10 million of which were shared by at least two donors. To remove PCR and sequencing errors, raw reads were error-corrected and collapsed into unique sequences using a nearest-neighbor algorithm that merged closely related sequences. CDR3 sequences were aligned to IMGT reference sequences to assign V, D and J gene segments. For a sequence to be retained, a match of at least six nucleotides was required to both a V gene segment and a J gene segment. A rearrangement counted as productive if the CDR3 had no stop codons and remained in frame with V and J, and every other rearrangement counted as non-productive. Following IMGT convention, CDR3 was defined as the stretch from the second conserved V-encoded cysteine up to the conserved J-encoded phenylalanine. The earlier analysis of 550 to 650 of the donors excluded any sequence lacking an unambiguous match to a single V gene segment. In an earlier analysis of 587 of the donors, a V segment was called functional when productive rearrangements were above 56.7%, and segregating when the standard deviation between donors exceeded 5%. A statistical classification framework was developed to diagnose cytomegalovirus status using the catalog of TCR beta chain sequences. A later analysis assigned V and J genes by comparing TCR nucleotide sequences with IMGT/GENE-DB human TR gene sequences. A later analysis assigned CDR3 sequences and most-parsimonious VDJ recombination scenarios with the TCRdist pipeline. In a later analysis, each TCR beta chain was defined by its CDR3 amino acid sequence together with its V-gene family, and reads lacking a unique V-gene family were excluded. As a way to deal with suspected cross-contamination and a sequencing artifact, a later analysis dropped more than 500 nucleotide sequences that were highly shared and had low generation probability. In a later analysis, a clonal expansion index was calculated for each public chain from normalized within-repertoire ranks of inferred template counts. A later analysis computed generation probabilities with a VDJ recombination model fitted to out-of-frame rearrangements, and checked the results against IGoR. In a later analysis, hypergeometric tests were used to score TCR-TCR, TCR-HLA and TCR-CMV co-occurrence, with a repertoire-size bias correction applied to TCR pairs. In a later analysis, false discovery rates were estimated by permuting HLA or CMV assignments 20 times. In a later analysis, co-occurring TCRs were grouped using DBSCAN, with TCRdist sequence similarity added in when clustering inside HLA-allele-positive subsets. Repertoires with fewer than 30,000 or more than 120,000 public chains were left out of co-occurrence clustering, as were about 5 repertoires with anomalous nucleotide sharing. The table was pulled from immuneACCESS by TCRdb, which kept in-frame rearrangements only. Such tables lose some clones; where checked, under half of the loss comes from unresolved V genes, and the rest has no known cause. The V and J calls and clone size come from that table; D and trimming were worked out from the DNA. The sample table contains 190,000 or so clones; only one count was recorded for over 80% of them. About 1.6% of the sample is in the top ten clones.

The cohort comprised 710 or so healthy bone marrow donors. All cohort members were sampled while nominally healthy, although unrecorded immune exposures were likely present. The donor was CMV seronegative and belonged to the group of around 400 seronegative cohort members. Each donor provided a peripheral blood sample, and peripheral blood mononuclear cells were used for TCR beta sequencing. The Qiagen DNeasy Blood Extraction Kit was used to extract genomic DNA from the blood cell samples. This TCR derives from a man in his fifties or sixties in good health and CMV-seronegative. Material: PBMCs. The chain was built from TRBV4-2 and TRBJ1-2, with the D gene uncertain. The nucleotide sequence reads TGTGCCAGCAGCGAGAAAAGCCCCCCAGGCAGCTATGGCTACACCTTC. Its translation is CASSEKSPPGSYGYTF.